The T cell receptor (beta chain) under discussion was sequenced for a study of blood T cell repertoires in COVID-19. Overall study context: The study drew acute and convalescent COVID-19 samples from the United States, Italy and Spain. The cDNA or gDNA used as material had been derived from T cells, B-cell-depleted T cells, or PBMCs.

Per the original methods: The authors estimated nucleated cell counts from reference gene primer amplification. Produced via immunoSEQ multiplex PCR; TCRdb's table is partial and in-frame only. V and J calls and clone size follow that table, whereas D and trimming were derived from the DNA. In the table there are roughly 200,000 clones, about 76% of which are singletons. This CDR3 contains 15 residues. With V trimmed by 1 base and J by 4 bases, 4 bases remained unmatched. In germline, CDR1 is SEHNR, CDR2 FQNEAQ (reference sequence). This receptor was identified in a woman aged 45-65 years with active or convalescent COVID-19. The chain recombines TRBV7-9 with TRBJ2-1; 7 bases are shared with TRBD2. The sample comprised peripheral blood. CDR3 bases: TGTGCCAGCAGCTTAGGGATGCGGGAGTACAATGAGCAGTTCTTC. Translation gives CASSLGMREYNEQFF.